A selection of T cell receptor beta chains follows, all from one sample in a study of CD8+ T cells in alopecia areata. The table came from immunoSEQ multiplex PCR; TCRdb's copy has only in-frame clones and leaves some out. The top ten hold about 9.5% of the sample, which has about 180,000 clones, approximately 49% seen once. The sequencing here drew on CD8+ T cells sorted from blood, taken at approximately week 51, from a patient treated with tofacitinib. These receptors all stem from a human donor with alopecia areata. Each CDR3 is given with its conserved first and last residue. The D gene is left open where the match is weak. The size entry is marked missing in some rows and otherwise reads once, few, many or a size class.

abundance	d_gene	len	j_gene	v_gene	CDR3nt	CDR3aa
NA	NA	14	TRBJ2-2	TRBV19	TGTGCCAGTAAAGGCGAGCGGGTCACCGGGGAGCTGTTTTTT	CASKGERVTGELFF
NA	TRBD1	17	TRBJ2-7	TRBV23-1	TGCGCCAGCAGTCAATCGAGGGACAGGGACCCGCTGGACGAGCAGTACTTC	CASSQSRDRDPLDEQYF
NA	NA	14	TRBJ1-1	TRBV7-6	TGTGCCAGCAGCTTAGCGCGAGGGGGCACTGAAGCTTTCTTT	CASSLARGGTEAFF
few	NA	15	TRBJ1-2	TRBV27	TGTGCCAGCAGTTTCTCCTCCGGGGGGGGACGTGGCTACACCTTC	CASSFSSGGGRGYTF
NA	NA	13	TRBJ1-1	TRBV19	TGTGCCAGTAGTCTGGGCAGGGCCACTGAAGCTTTCTTT	CASSLGRATEAFF
NA	TRBD1	14	TRBJ2-7	TRBV4-1	TGCGCCAGCAGCCAACGATCCGGGACAGGCGAGCAGTACTTC	CASSQRSGTGEQYF
NA	NA	13	TRBJ1-1	TRBV18	TGTGCCAGCTCACCAGACTTAAACACTGAAGCTTTCTTT	CASSPDLNTEAFF
once	TRBD1	14	TRBJ2-3	TRBV27	TGTGCCAGCTCCGACAGGGGCAATACAGATACGCAGTATTTT	CASSDRGNTDTQYF
NA	NA	14	TRBJ2-7	TRBV25-1	TGTGCCAGCAGAGAAACGGGGGGCACATACGAGCAGTACTTC	CASRETGGTYEQYF
once	TRBD1	15	TRBJ2-7	TRBV9	TGTGCCAGCAGCGTAGTTGGGACAGGCAACTACGAGCAGTACTTC	CASSVVGTGNYEQYF
NA	NA	15	TRBJ2-7	TRBV15	TGTGCCACCAGCAGATTCCCCCAGGGATCGTGGGAGCAGTACTTC	CATSRFPQGSWEQYF
few	NA	12	TRBJ1-4	TRBV27	TGTGCCAGCAGTTTCTTCGGCGAAAAACTGTTTTTT	CASSFFGEKLFF
NA	NA	13	TRBJ2-7	TRBV4-2	TGTGCCAGCAGCCCGACAGGTTCCTACGAGCAGTACTTC	CASSPTGSYEQYF
NA	NA	14	TRBJ1-1	TRBV2	TGTGCCAGCAGTGGTAGGGGAATGAACACTGAAGCTTTCTTT	CASSGRGMNTEAFF
once	TRBD2	14	TRBJ2-5	TRBV5-6	TGTGCCAGCAGCTTGGGACTAGCGGCAGAGACCCAGTACTTC	CASSLGLAAETQYF
NA	NA	12	TRBJ1-1	TRBV27	TGTGCCAGCAGTTCAGTGAACACTGAAGCTTTCTTT	CASSSVNTEAFF
few	TRBD1	14	TRBJ1-2	TRBV5-1	TGCGCCAGCAGCCCCCGACAGGGAAAGAGTGGCTACACCTTC	CASSPRQGKSGYTF
few	NA	14	TRBJ1-1	TRBV5-1	TGCGCCAGCAGCTTGGTCGGACCACACACTGAAGCTTTCTTT	CASSLVGPHTEAFF
NA	TRBD1	15	TRBJ2-7	TRBV6-5	TGTGCCAGCAGTTACACAGGGGAGTCTCCCTACGAGCAGTACTTC	CASSYTGESPYEQYF
NA	NA	14	TRBJ1-3	TRBV5-1	TGCGCCAGCAGCTTGTCCAGCTCTGGAAACACCATATATTTT	CASSLSSSGNTIYF
NA	NA	11	TRBJ1-1	TRBV20-1	TGCAGTGCTAGAGATCTGACTGAAGCTTTCTTT	CSARDLTEAFF
NA	NA	15	TRBJ1-4	TRBV30	TGTGCCTGGAGTGTACCTAGAGACATGAGTGAAAAACTGTTTTTT	CAWSVPRDMSEKLFF
NA	TRBD1	13	TRBJ1-5	TRBV30	TGTGCCTGGAGTGTACAGGGGGCCTCGCCCCAGCATTTT	CAWSVQGASPQHF
NA	NA	12	TRBJ1-1	TRBV5-4	TGTGCCAGCAGCTGGTGGGGCACTGAAGCTTTCTTT	CASSWWGTEAFF
NA	NA	13	TRBJ1-2	TRBV29-1	TGCAGCGTTGAGGACGGAATTAACTATGGCTACACCTTC	CSVEDGINYGYTF
NA	NA	16	TRBJ2-2	TRBV2	TGTGCCAGCAGCGACAGACAGGATTCGAACACCGGGGAGCTGTTTTTT	CASSDRQDSNTGELFF
few	NA	13	TRBJ2-7	TRBV2	TGTGCCAGCACCACAGTCTCTTCCTACGAGCAGTACTTC	CASTTVSSYEQYF
few	NA	11	TRBJ2-7	TRBV14	TGTGCCAGCAGCCTCGGAACCGAGCAGTACTTC	CASSLGTEQYF
NA	NA	16	TRBJ1-1	TRBV5-6	TGTGCCAGCAGCCCACCAGGGTGGGGGACGTACACTGAAGCTTTCTTT	CASSPPGWGTYTEAFF
NA	NA	13	TRBJ2-7	TRBV5-6	TGTGCCAGCAGCTTGAGTCCAGAATACGAGCAGTACTTC	CASSLSPEYEQYF
NA	TRBD1	14	TRBJ2-3	TRBV9	TGTGCCAGCAGCGCATGGGACAGTATAGATACGCAGTATTTT	CASSAWDSIDTQYF
few	NA	13	TRBJ2-1	TRBV10-3	TGTGCCATCAGTGGAGGGGCTAGGAATGAGCAGTTCTTC	CAISGGARNEQFF
NA	NA	12	TRBJ1-1	TRBV2	TGTGCCAGCAGAAGGGGGAACACTGAAGCTTTCTTT	CASRRGNTEAFF
NA	NA	14	TRBJ1-1	TRBV4-2	TGTGCCAGCAGCCGGAGTGAGGGGGTGGTTGAAGCTTTCTTT	CASSRSEGVVEAFF
NA	NA	12	TRBJ1-2	TRBV7-9	TGTGCCACCCCGACAGGAGAGTATGGCTACACCTTC	CATPTGEYGYTF
NA	NA	13	TRBJ1-1	TRBV15	TGTGCCACCAGCATCCTAGGGGGCACTGAAGCTTTCTTT	CATSILGGTEAFF
NA	NA	11	TRBJ1-4	TRBV30	TGTGCCTGGAGTGTGGGTGAAAAACTGTTTTTT	CAWSVGEKLFF
few	NA	11	TRBJ1-1	TRBV6-5	TGTGCCAGCAGTCACGGGGAGGCGGCTTTCTTT	CASSHGEAAFF
NA	NA	13	TRBJ2-7	TRBV29-1	TGCAGCGTCCTTAGGGACCATAGCTACGAGCAGTACTTC	CSVLRDHSYEQYF
NA	TRBD1	17	TRBJ1-6	TRBV4-3	TGCGCCAGCAGCCAAGCCCGGGACAGGGTTAGGGATTCACCCCTCCACTTT	CASSQARDRVRDSPLHF
NA	TRBD2	18	TRBJ2-2	TRBV7-9	TGTGCCAGCAGCCCGTCATTACCTAGCGGGGCAAACACCGGGGAGCTGTTTTTT	CASSPSLPSGANTGELFF
NA	TRBD2	14	TRBJ2-3	TRBV2	TGTGCCAGCAGTGAGACTAGCGGCACAGATACGCAGTATTTT	CASSETSGTDTQYF
NA	NA	16	TRBJ1-6	TRBV6-5	TGTGCCAGCAGTTACCAAGTCCCCAATCCCAATTCACCCCTCCACTTT	CASSYQVPNPNSPLHF
NA	TRBD1	14	TRBJ2-7	TRBV2	TGTGCCAGCAGGTTGACAGGGGAGTCCTACGAGCAGTACTTC	CASRLTGESYEQYF
NA	NA	15	TRBJ2-3	TRBV15	TGTGCCACCAGCAGCCGCACGCGGGACACAGATACGCAGTATTTT	CATSSRTRDTDTQYF
NA	TRBD1	17	TRBJ2-1	TRBV4-1	TGCGCCAGCAGTCTTATACCCGACAGGGAAGACTACAATGAGCAGTTCTTC	CASSLIPDREDYNEQFF
few	TRBD2	19	TRBJ2-1	TRBV7-8	TGTGCCAGCAGCTTAGCGCTGACTAGCGGGGGGGCTCTCCTCAATGAGCAGTTCTTC	CASSLALTSGGALLNEQFF
NA	NA	13	TRBJ2-7	TRBV27	TGTGCCAGCAGGGAGTTTCGCAACTACGAGCAGTACTTC	CASREFRNYEQYF
NA	TRBD1	15	TRBJ1-5	TRBV6-5	TGTGCCAGCAGTTTGATAGGGGGCGGCAATCAGCCCCAGCATTTT	CASSLIGGGNQPQHF
many	TRBD2	14	TRBJ2-1	TRBV27	TGTGCCAGCAGGTTAGCGGGGGCCCTCAATGAGCAGTTCTTC	CASRLAGALNEQFF
NA	NA	12	TRBJ1-6	TRBV9	TGTGCCAGCAGCGTATTAGGATCACCCCTCCACTTT	CASSVLGSPLHF
few	NA	14	TRBJ1-2	TRBV27	TGTGCCAGCAGTCCACGAAGGTGGTTATATGGCTACACCTTC	CASSPRRWLYGYTF
NA	NA	13	TRBJ2-2	TRBV6-1	TGTGCCAGCAGTTCCGGATACACCGGGGAGCTGTTTTTT	CASSSGYTGELFF
NA	NA	16	TRBJ2-1	TRBV9	TGTGCCAGCAGCGTAGGAGGGGCCCGCTCCTACAATGAGCAGTTCTTC	CASSVGGARSYNEQFF
few	TRBD1	14	TRBJ1-5	TRBV4-1	TGCGCCAGCGGGACAGGGCATAGCAATCAGCCCCAGCATTTT	CASGTGHSNQPQHF